The rows below give T cell receptor beta chains drawn from one sample of a study of cytomegalovirus exposure and HLA in healthy donors. Data came from immunoSEQ multiplex PCR; TCRdb stores just in-frame clones and leaves some out. The sample lists some 200,000 clones; approximately 82% were seen once. Sequencing was done on a sample of PBMCs. These receptors originate from a woman aged 30 to 39 in good health and CMV-seronegative. CDR3s include the opening cysteine and the closing phenylalanine or tryptophan. The D gene is left open where the match is weak.

J	V	D	CDR3
TRBJ1-5	TRBV18	.	CASSPGGGNQPQHF
TRBJ2-2	TRBV29-1	.	CSVESPKGGGIISGELFF
TRBJ2-3	TRBV4-3	.	CASSQADNPGTDTQYF
TRBJ1-1	TRBV4-1	.	CASSQGSVTGNTEAFF
TRBJ1-3	TRBV10-1	.	CASDRNTIYF
TRBJ1-2	TRBV15	TRBD1	CATSPQGETYGYTF
TRBJ2-7	TRBV9	TRBD1	CASSGQGYEQYF
TRBJ2-6	TRBV29-1	.	CSVVYSSGANGLTF
TRBJ2-7	TRBV11-2	.	CASSKVGVGPYEQYF
TRBJ1-2	TRBV6-1	.	CASSDGGSGRYGYTF
TRBJ2-1	TRBV7-3	.	CASSPIPGGYNEQFF
TRBJ1-5	TRBV5-1	.	CASSQGDNQPQHF
TRBJ1-4	TRBV7-9	.	CASSLDGGATNEKLFF
TRBJ2-6	TRBV27	TRBD1	CASSRDRDAGANVLTF
TRBJ1-6	TRBV7-9	.	CASSLEGSGWGTNSPLHF
TRBJ2-1	TRBV6-5	TRBD2	CASSLAGGDYNEQFF
TRBJ1-6	TRBV2	.	CASSEGRYSLSYNSPLHF
TRBJ2-7	TRBV10-3	TRBD1	CAISPGQGAGEQYF
TRBJ2-4	TRBV28	.	CASSSPTGTLAKNIQYF
TRBJ2-1	TRBV7-6	.	CASSEEAVRLDEQFF
TRBJ1-2	TRBV6-1	.	CASSDRYGYTF
TRBJ2-7	TRBV29-1	.	CSVVTNTRDEQYF
TRBJ2-3	TRBV6-1	TRBD1	CASSEGDRDTDTQYF
TRBJ1-1	TRBV18	.	CASSPQALTVNTEAFF
TRBJ2-5	TRBV6-5	TRBD2	CASSYGLAETQYF
TRBJ2-6	TRBV15	TRBD2	CATSRGSGAGGPGSGANVLTF
TRBJ2-7	TRBV23-1	.	CAITRGAYEQYF
TRBJ2-1	TRBV14	.	CASSQYRTPYNEQFF